Presented here are 2 T cell receptor beta chains from one specimen sequenced in a study of blood T cell repertoires in COVID-19. Data came from immunoSEQ multiplex PCR; TCRdb stores just in-frame clones and leaves some out. The data show some 70,000 clones, more than 80% seen once. Source material: peripheral blood. The origin of the receptors is a woman between 65 and 79 years old with acute or convalescent COVID-19.

The V call is TRBV10-3, the J call TRBJ2-5; 12 bases are a match to TRBD2. Germline-derived CDR1 and CDR2 are ENHRY and SYGVKD. The CDR3 totals 14 residues. Losses at the gene ends were 5 bases for V and 5 bases for J; bases not matched to a gene: 3. The CDR3 spells CAISQLAGGETQYF. CDR3 nucleotides: TGTGCCATCAGTCAGCTAGCGGGAGGGGAGACCCAGTACTTC.

V and J are TRBV7-2 and TRBJ1-3; no reliable D call. The ends were cut back, 6 bases at V and 4 bases at J, with 10 bases in the middle. The CDR3 totals 13 residues. CDR1 and CDR2 (germline): SGHTA, FQGNSA. CDR3 sequence: CASRLNPGNTIYF. The CDR3 DNA reads TGTGCCAGCAGACTAAATCCGGGAAACACCATATATTTT.